A selection of T cell receptor beta chains follows, all from one sample in a study of blood T cells in healthy people across ages. One entry per CDR3 protein, called by TCRdb with MiXCR from the 5' RACE reads. The table has about 780,000 distinct CDR3 sequences, about half seen once; the top ten hold about a sixth. Sequenced sample: blood. The origin of the receptors is a man older than 75 in good health. Each CDR3 is given with its conserved first and last residue.

CASSTTLGQNIYNEQFF	TRBJ2-1	TRBV12-3/TRBV12-4	17
CASRPPSRGEQFF	TRBJ2-1	TRBV5-1	13
CASSPRQDRTYNEQFF	TRBJ2-1	TRBV18	16
CSADSGTSSYNEQFF	TRBJ2-1	TRBV20-1	15
CANSNNQETQYF	TRBJ2-5	TRBV6-2/TRBV6-3	12
CASSRTSGSTDTQYF	TRBJ2-3	TRBV7-9	15
CSALQGVYEQFF	TRBJ2-1	TRBV20-1	12
CATSRDREWSQPQHF	TRBJ1-5	TRBV15	15
CASTPTGQGFNEQYF	TRBJ2-5	TRBV7-2	15
CSASENRFGETQYF	.	TRBV20-1	14
CSVGPSGRYLFF	TRBJ2-1	TRBV29-1	12
CSAREFQGSNQPQHF	TRBJ1-5	TRBV20-1	15
CASSQEGRTQYF	TRBJ2-5	TRBV3-1	12
CATSRDYGRPGNEQFF	TRBJ2-1	TRBV15	16
CSVRDLGTGIYEQFF	TRBJ2-1	TRBV20-1	15
CASSPPTNTGELFF	TRBJ2-2	TRBV4-1	14
CATSTGPLYEQYF	TRBJ2-7	TRBV15	13
CASSQAGEGTDTQYF	TRBJ2-3	TRBV4-3	15
CASSLAGPPVGRYNSPLHF	TRBJ1-6	TRBV28	19
CASTRGNYGYTF	TRBJ1-2	TRBV28	12
CSVGTSGFSYEQYF	TRBJ2-7	TRBV29-1	14
CSASKGVDGYTF	TRBJ1-2	TRBV20-1	12
CASSSSLNGTQYF	TRBJ2-3	TRBV7-2	13
CASRPELGYNEQFF	TRBJ2-1	TRBV13	14
CASSTQTGDEQYF	TRBJ2-4	TRBV19	13
CASSQDGNRFCNERFF	TRBJ2-1	TRBV4-3	16
CASGIPAYNEQFF	TRBJ2-1	TRBV12-3/TRBV12-4	13
CASSHEPGNSNQPQHF	TRBJ1-5	TRBV5-5	16
CASRVTSASGHEQYF	TRBJ2-7	TRBV7-9	15
CASSQELVSGTVSYEQYF	TRBJ2-7	TRBV4-3	18
CSAKTGDNQPQHF	TRBJ1-5	TRBV29-1	13
CSASLAGGGTAKNIQYF	TRBJ2-4	TRBV20-1	17
CASSMMKGSGREDTQYF	TRBJ2-3	TRBV7-2	17
CASSPVTSGGAGTQYF	TRBJ2-3	TRBV12-3/TRBV12-4	16
CASSDRWINEQFF	TRBJ2-1	TRBV11-1	13
CAISGRTGEKLFF	TRBJ1-4	TRBV10-3	13
CASSEDGSRANVLTF	TRBJ2-6	TRBV25-1	15
CASMGQVSSGANVQTF	TRBJ2-6	TRBV6-5	16
CASSQGVAKNIQYF	TRBJ2-4	TRBV3-1	14
CASTKNGGGSSEQYF	TRBJ2-4	TRBV28	15
CASSANPVPGYTF	TRBJ1-2	TRBV6-2/TRBV6-3	13
CSPGTGDGNQPQHF	TRBJ1-5	TRBV20-1	14
CASSMPARHNEQFF	TRBJ2-1	TRBV5-6	14
CASSLGLEGQETQYF	TRBJ2-5	TRBV11-3	15
CASSQDWGSYLETQYF	TRBJ2-5	TRBV4-3	16
CASSPGLAGGRDNEQFF	TRBJ2-1	TRBV6-2/TRBV6-3	17
CASTTSGGEQYF	.	TRBV5-1	12
CASSPRGHEKLFF	TRBJ1-4	TRBV18	13
CAGSLTQGGDGYTF	TRBJ1-2	TRBV5-1	14
CASSLRAQSTDTQYF	TRBJ2-3	TRBV5-1	15
CASSSILEQYF	TRBJ2-4	TRBV5-1	11
CASIKSGPKDTQYF	TRBJ2-3	TRBV6-2/TRBV6-3	14
CAIRTGAAYEQYF	TRBJ2-7	TRBV10-3	13
CSVSGGAKNIQYF	TRBJ2-4	TRBV29-1	13
CSARDVEKLFF	TRBJ1-4	TRBV20-1	11